A selection of T cell receptor beta chains follows, all from one sample in a study of OX40 agonist ivuxolimab in advanced cancers. The data were produced by immunoSEQ multiplex PCR, yet TCRdb's version contains in-frame clones alone and is incomplete. In the table there are roughly 73,000 clones, 84% of which are singletons. The sample was CD4+ or CD8+ T cells sorted from blood, taken in a trial of the OX40 agonist ivuxolimab. The receptors were gathered from an adult with an advanced solid tumor such as melanoma, head and neck, liver or kidney cancer. Each CDR3 is given with its conserved first and last residue. The D gene is left open where the match is weak. Clone size is not always given. Where it is, it says once, few, many or a class for expanded clones.

v_call: TRBV7-6; j_call: TRBJ1-1; clone_size: once; d_call: .; cdr3_aa: CASSLAGGFEAFF; cdr3_nt: TGTGCCAGCAGCTTAGCAGGGGGGTTTGAAGCTTTCTTT
v_call: TRBV6-5; j_call: TRBJ2-3; clone_size: .; d_call: .; cdr3_aa: CASSYARHSSDTQYF; cdr3_nt: TGTGCCAGCAGTTACGCCCGACACAGTTCAGATACGCAGTATTTT
v_call: TRBV29-1; j_call: TRBJ2-7; clone_size: .; d_call: TRBD2; cdr3_aa: CSVQAGVGEQYF; cdr3_nt: TGCAGCGTCCAAGCGGGGGTGGGCGAGCAGTACTTC
v_call: TRBV5-1; j_call: TRBJ2-1; clone_size: .; d_call: TRBD2; cdr3_aa: CASSLQGGLAGINEQFF; cdr3_nt: TGCGCCAGCAGCTTGCAGGGGGGGCTAGCGGGGATCAATGAGCAGTTCTTC
v_call: TRBV19; j_call: TRBJ2-5; clone_size: .; d_call: TRBD2; cdr3_aa: CASSIYGASSGTTQYF; cdr3_nt: TGTGCCAGTAGTATATATGGGGCCTCTAGCGGCACCACCCAGTACTTC
v_call: TRBV10-3; j_call: TRBJ2-1; clone_size: .; d_call: .; cdr3_aa: CAISSRNGPPNNEQFF; cdr3_nt: TGTGCCATCAGTTCCCGGAATGGCCCGCCGAACAATGAGCAGTTCTTC
v_call: TRBV5-1; j_call: TRBJ2-1; clone_size: .; d_call: .; cdr3_aa: CASSPGGRLDNEQFF; cdr3_nt: TGCGCCAGCAGCCCCGGAGGGAGACTCGACAATGAGCAGTTCTTC
v_call: TRBV4-3; j_call: TRBJ2-5; clone_size: .; d_call: TRBD2; cdr3_aa: CASSPRTSGVETQYF; cdr3_nt: TGCGCCAGCAGTCCCCGGACTAGCGGGGTAGAGACCCAGTACTTC
v_call: TRBV5-1; j_call: TRBJ2-5; clone_size: .; d_call: .; cdr3_aa: CASSLTTVKQETQYF; cdr3_nt: TGCGCCAGCAGCTTGACGACAGTTAAGCAAGAGACCCAGTACTTC
v_call: TRBV7-2; j_call: TRBJ2-7; clone_size: .; d_call: TRBD1; cdr3_aa: CASSSPGRTGSYEQYF; cdr3_nt: TGTGCCAGCAGCTCCCCCGGCCGGACAGGCTCCTACGAGCAGTACTTC
v_call: TRBV15; j_call: TRBJ1-3; clone_size: .; d_call: .; cdr3_aa: CATSRDLGFDTIYF; cdr3_nt: TGTGCCACCAGCAGAGATTTGGGGTTCGACACCATATATTTT
v_call: TRBV18; j_call: TRBJ1-5; clone_size: .; d_call: TRBD1; cdr3_aa: CASSAGQGDSNQPQHF; cdr3_nt: TGTGCCAGCTCGGCGGGACAGGGGGATAGCAATCAGCCCCAGCATTTT
v_call: TRBV12-1; j_call: TRBJ1-5; clone_size: .; d_call: .; cdr3_aa: CASSRHPTRGTGDCNQPQHF; cdr3_nt: TGTGCCAGCAGCCGCCACCCAACGAGAGGAACGGGAGATTGCAATCAGCCCCAGCATTTT
v_call: TRBV5-1; j_call: TRBJ1-1; clone_size: few; d_call: TRBD1; cdr3_aa: CASSSPGGETEAFF; cdr3_nt: TGCGCCAGCAGCTCCCCAGGGGGCGAAACTGAAGCTTTCTTT
v_call: TRBV20-1; j_call: TRBJ2-5; clone_size: .; d_call: .; cdr3_aa: CSALLQETQYF; cdr3_nt: TGCAGTGCTCTACTGCAAGAGACCCAGTACTTC
v_call: TRBV4-1; j_call: TRBJ1-6; clone_size: few; d_call: .; cdr3_aa: CASSRTWTYNSPLHF; cdr3_nt: TGCGCCAGCAGCCGTACGTGGACCTATAATTCACCCCTCCACTTT
v_call: TRBV7-3; j_call: TRBJ2-1; clone_size: .; d_call: .; cdr3_aa: CASSFERGEQFF; cdr3_nt: TGTGCCAGCAGCTTTGAAAGGGGTGAGCAGTTCTTC
v_call: TRBV29-1; j_call: TRBJ1-1; clone_size: .; d_call: .; cdr3_aa: CSVVPQQVFQNTEAFF; cdr3_nt: TGCAGCGTTGTTCCCCAACAGGTTTTTCAGAACACTGAAGCTTTCTTT
v_call: TRBV11-2; j_call: TRBJ2-5; clone_size: .; d_call: .; cdr3_aa: CASSTRQETQYF; cdr3_nt: TGTGCCAGCAGCACCCGCCAAGAGACCCAGTACTTC
v_call: TRBV14; j_call: TRBJ1-1; clone_size: .; d_call: TRBD1; cdr3_aa: CASSQDWGQMNTEAFF; cdr3_nt: TGTGCCAGCAGCCAAGATTGGGGACAGATGAACACTGAAGCTTTCTTT
v_call: TRBV5-1; j_call: TRBJ2-2; clone_size: .; d_call: .; cdr3_aa: CASSSEGTGELFF; cdr3_nt: TGCGCCAGCAGCTCTGAGGGGACCGGGGAGCTGTTTTTT
v_call: TRBV7-2; j_call: TRBJ1-5; clone_size: .; d_call: TRBD1; cdr3_aa: CASSWDRDQPQHF; cdr3_nt: TGTGCCAGCAGCTGGGACAGGGATCAGCCCCAGCATTTT
v_call: TRBV19; j_call: TRBJ2-3; clone_size: .; d_call: .; cdr3_aa: CASLSTGTDTQYF; cdr3_nt: TGTGCCAGCTTAAGCACAGGCACAGATACGCAGTATTTT
v_call: TRBV19; j_call: TRBJ2-7; clone_size: .; d_call: TRBD2; cdr3_aa: CASSALGLAVDEQYF; cdr3_nt: TGTGCCAGTAGTGCCCTCGGACTAGCGGTGGACGAGCAGTACTTC
v_call: TRBV29-1; j_call: TRBJ1-1; clone_size: few; d_call: .; cdr3_aa: CSVAPNTEAFF; cdr3_nt: TGCAGCGTTGCCCCGAACACTGAAGCTTTCTTT
v_call: TRBV9; j_call: TRBJ2-2; clone_size: few; d_call: TRBD2; cdr3_aa: CASSASSGRRAGLFF; cdr3_nt: TGTGCCAGCAGCGCCTCTAGCGGGAGACGCGCCGGGCTGTTTTTT
v_call: TRBV18; j_call: TRBJ1-1; clone_size: few; d_call: TRBD1; cdr3_aa: CASSPDRGNTEAFF; cdr3_nt: TGTGCCAGCTCACCTGACAGGGGGAACACTGAAGCTTTCTTT
v_call: TRBV5-1; j_call: TRBJ2-3; clone_size: once; d_call: TRBD2; cdr3_aa: CASSAGLAGGPFTDTQYF; cdr3_nt: TGCGCCAGCAGCGCGGGACTAGCGGGGGGGCCGTTCACCGATACGCAGTATTTT
v_call: TRBV6-1; j_call: TRBJ1-4; clone_size: .; d_call: TRBD1; cdr3_aa: CASSESSGGIGEKLFF; cdr3_nt: TGTGCCAGCAGTGAATCCTCAGGGGGCATTGGTGAAAAACTGTTTTTT
v_call: TRBV11-2; j_call: TRBJ2-3; clone_size: .; d_call: TRBD1; cdr3_aa: CASSVYRGATDTQYF; cdr3_nt: TGTGCCAGCAGCGTGTACAGGGGTGCCACAGATACGCAGTATTTT
v_call: TRBV10-3; j_call: TRBJ1-3; clone_size: .; d_call: TRBD1; cdr3_aa: CAIRSDREGNTIYF; cdr3_nt: TGTGCCATCAGATCAGACAGGGAGGGAAACACCATATATTTT
v_call: TRBV5-1; j_call: TRBJ2-1; clone_size: .; d_call: TRBD1; cdr3_aa: CASSPRDRGYNEQFF; cdr3_nt: TGCGCCAGCAGCCCCCGGGACAGAGGTTACAATGAGCAGTTCTTC
v_call: TRBV28; j_call: TRBJ2-1; clone_size: .; d_call: .; cdr3_aa: CASSLQQGFYEQFF; cdr3_nt: TGTGCCAGCAGTTTGCAGCAGGGTTTTTATGAGCAGTTCTTC
v_call: TRBV5-1; j_call: TRBJ1-2; clone_size: few; d_call: .; cdr3_aa: CASSPEGALYGYTF; cdr3_nt: TGCGCCAGCAGCCCGGAGGGAGCCCTTTATGGCTACACCTTC
v_call: TRBV28; j_call: TRBJ2-7; clone_size: .; d_call: TRBD1; cdr3_aa: CASSLSGQLIEQYF; cdr3_nt: TGTGCCAGCAGTTTATCGGGACAGTTAATAGAGCAGTACTTC
v_call: TRBV5-4; j_call: TRBJ2-5; clone_size: .; d_call: TRBD2; cdr3_aa: CASSPEGGGALGETQYF; cdr3_nt: TGTGCCAGCAGCCCCGAAGGCGGGGGGGCCTTAGGGGAGACCCAGTACTTC
v_call: TRBV5-1; j_call: TRBJ1-1; clone_size: .; d_call: TRBD1; cdr3_aa: CASSYVQGGRTEAFF; cdr3_nt: TGCGCCAGCAGCTATGTTCAGGGGGGACGAACTGAAGCTTTCTTT
v_call: TRBV10-3; j_call: TRBJ2-3; clone_size: .; d_call: TRBD2; cdr3_aa: CAIKGSGGPDTQYF; cdr3_nt: TGTGCCATCAAGGGGAGCGGGGGCCCAGATACGCAGTATTTT
v_call: TRBV23-1; j_call: TRBJ2-1; clone_size: few; d_call: .; cdr3_aa: CASSTQGDGEQFF; cdr3_nt: TGCGCCAGCAGCACCCAAGGGGACGGTGAGCAGTTCTTC
v_call: TRBV14; j_call: TRBJ1-4; clone_size: .; d_call: .; cdr3_aa: CASSQDRTPGEKLFF; cdr3_nt: TGTGCCAGCAGCCAAGACAGGACCCCGGGCGAAAAACTGTTTTTT
v_call: TRBV5-1; j_call: TRBJ1-3; clone_size: .; d_call: TRBD1; cdr3_aa: CASSLTQTGTGNTIYF; cdr3_nt: TGCGCCAGCAGCTTGACTCAGACAGGGACTGGAAACACCATATATTTT
v_call: TRBV7-2; j_call: TRBJ2-1; clone_size: .; d_call: .; cdr3_aa: CASSPTGNEQFF; cdr3_nt: TGTGCCAGCAGCCCTACTGGCAATGAGCAGTTCTTC
v_call: TRBV7-2; j_call: TRBJ2-2; clone_size: .; d_call: .; cdr3_aa: CASRPEETYTGELFF; cdr3_nt: TGTGCCAGCAGACCCGAGGAGACCTACACCGGGGAGCTGTTTTTT
v_call: TRBV5-1; j_call: TRBJ1-2; clone_size: once; d_call: .; cdr3_aa: CASSLLTDHYGYTF; cdr3_nt: TGCGCCAGCAGCTTGCTGACAGACCACTATGGCTACACCTTC
v_call: TRBV11-2; j_call: TRBJ2-1; clone_size: .; d_call: .; cdr3_aa: CASSLTLRQFF; cdr3_nt: TGTGCCAGCAGCTTAACCCTCCGGCAGTTCTTC
v_call: TRBV19; j_call: TRBJ2-2; clone_size: .; d_call: TRBD1; cdr3_aa: CASSIQGADGELFF; cdr3_nt: TGTGCCAGTAGTATCCAGGGGGCTGACGGGGAGCTGTTTTTT
v_call: TRBV29-1; j_call: TRBJ1-1; clone_size: .; d_call: TRBD1; cdr3_aa: CSVSRQGGTEAFF; cdr3_nt: TGCAGCGTTTCTCGACAGGGAGGGACTGAAGCTTTCTTT
v_call: TRBV7-2; j_call: TRBJ2-5; clone_size: .; d_call: TRBD1; cdr3_aa: CASSRQGRWETQYF; cdr3_nt: TGTGCCAGCAGCAGACAGGGACGGTGGGAGACCCAGTACTTC
v_call: TRBV5-1; j_call: TRBJ1-1; clone_size: .; d_call: .; cdr3_aa: CASSLAAGRGNTEAFF; cdr3_nt: TGCGCCAGCAGCTTGGCGGCAGGGCGTGGGAACACTGAAGCTTTCTTT
v_call: TRBV19; j_call: TRBJ2-6; clone_size: .; d_call: .; cdr3_aa: CASSILRSPGANVLTF; cdr3_nt: TGTGCCAGTAGTATACTTCGGTCCCCTGGGGCCAACGTCCTGACTTTC
v_call: TRBV11-2; j_call: TRBJ2-2; clone_size: .; d_call: .; cdr3_aa: CASSLGYPNTGELFF; cdr3_nt: TGTGCCAGCAGCTTAGGCTACCCGAACACCGGGGAGCTGTTTTTT
v_call: TRBV5-1; j_call: TRBJ2-5; clone_size: .; d_call: TRBD2; cdr3_aa: CASTPRLAGETQYF; cdr3_nt: TGCGCCAGCACCCCTAGGCTAGCGGGAGAGACCCAGTACTTC
v_call: TRBV5-1; j_call: TRBJ1-1; clone_size: .; d_call: TRBD1; cdr3_aa: CASTRQGANTEAFF; cdr3_nt: TGCGCCAGCACCAGACAGGGGGCGAACACTGAAGCTTTCTTT
v_call: TRBV18; j_call: TRBJ1-1; clone_size: .; d_call: TRBD1; cdr3_aa: CASSPETGFTEAFF; cdr3_nt: TGTGCCAGCTCACCGGAGACAGGGTTCACTGAAGCTTTCTTT
v_call: TRBV5-1; j_call: TRBJ2-4; clone_size: .; d_call: TRBD1; cdr3_aa: CASSLDQGARYF; cdr3_nt: TGCGCCAGCAGCTTGGATCAGGGGGCGCGGTACTTC
v_call: TRBV7-2; j_call: TRBJ2-3; clone_size: .; d_call: TRBD2; cdr3_aa: CASSLDGGFDTQYF; cdr3_nt: TGTGCCAGCAGCTTAGACGGGGGGTTCGATACGCAGTATTTT
v_call: TRBV7-2; j_call: TRBJ1-6; clone_size: once; d_call: .; cdr3_aa: CASSSHITGNSPLHF; cdr3_nt: TGTGCCAGCAGCTCACACATAACAGGGAATTCACCCCTCCACTTT
v_call: TRBV6-1; j_call: TRBJ1-6; clone_size: .; d_call: .; cdr3_aa: CASSANRDGGSPLHF; cdr3_nt: TGTGCCAGCAGTGCAAACAGGGATGGGGGTTCACCCCTCCACTTT
v_call: TRBV9; j_call: TRBJ2-5; clone_size: .; d_call: .; cdr3_aa: CASSTSPSLGETQYF; cdr3_nt: TGTGCCAGCAGCACGAGTCCGTCCCTAGGGGAGACCCAGTACTTC